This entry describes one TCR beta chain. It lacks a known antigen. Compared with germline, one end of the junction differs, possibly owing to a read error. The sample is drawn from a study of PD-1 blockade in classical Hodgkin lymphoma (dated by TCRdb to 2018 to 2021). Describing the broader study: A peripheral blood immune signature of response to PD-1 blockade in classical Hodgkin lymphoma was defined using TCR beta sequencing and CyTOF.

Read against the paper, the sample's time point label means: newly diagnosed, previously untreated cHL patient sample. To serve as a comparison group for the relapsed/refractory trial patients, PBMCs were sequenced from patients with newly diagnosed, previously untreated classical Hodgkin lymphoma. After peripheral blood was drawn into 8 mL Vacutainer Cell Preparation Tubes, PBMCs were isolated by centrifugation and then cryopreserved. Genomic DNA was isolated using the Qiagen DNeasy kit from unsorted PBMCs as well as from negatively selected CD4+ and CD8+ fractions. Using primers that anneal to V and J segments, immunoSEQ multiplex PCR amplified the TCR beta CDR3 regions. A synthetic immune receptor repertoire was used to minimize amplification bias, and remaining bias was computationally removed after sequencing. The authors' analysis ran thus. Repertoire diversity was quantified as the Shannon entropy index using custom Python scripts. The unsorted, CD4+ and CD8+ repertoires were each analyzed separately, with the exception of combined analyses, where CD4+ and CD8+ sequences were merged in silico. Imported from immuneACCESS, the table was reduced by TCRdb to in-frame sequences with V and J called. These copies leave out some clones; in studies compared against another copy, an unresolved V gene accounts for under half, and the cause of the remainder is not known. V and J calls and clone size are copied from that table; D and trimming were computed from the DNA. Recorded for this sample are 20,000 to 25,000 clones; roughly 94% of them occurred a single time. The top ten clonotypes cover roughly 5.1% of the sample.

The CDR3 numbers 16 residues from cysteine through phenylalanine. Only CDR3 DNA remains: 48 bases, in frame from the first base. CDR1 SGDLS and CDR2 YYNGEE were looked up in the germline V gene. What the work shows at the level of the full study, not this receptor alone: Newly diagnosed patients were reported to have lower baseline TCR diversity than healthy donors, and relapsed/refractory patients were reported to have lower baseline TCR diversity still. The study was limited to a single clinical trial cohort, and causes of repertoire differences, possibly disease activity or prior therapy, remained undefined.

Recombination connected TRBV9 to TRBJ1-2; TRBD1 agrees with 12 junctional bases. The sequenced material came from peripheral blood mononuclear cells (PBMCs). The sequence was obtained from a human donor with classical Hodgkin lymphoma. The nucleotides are TGTGCCAGCAGCGTAGCTATTGAGCCGGGACAGGGGGCGCCGAACTTC. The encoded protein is CASSVAIEPGQGAPNF.